The TCR beta chain under discussion was sequenced for a study of blood T cell repertoires in COVID-19. At the level of the study: Both acute and convalescent COVID-19 samples were obtained from the United States, Italy and Spain. From T cells, B-cell-depleted T cells, or PBMCs came the material, which was cDNA or gDNA.

The authors' processing: Estimated nucleated cell counts came from reference gene primer amplification. Profiling relied on immunoSEQ multiplex PCR, and the TCRdb table lists in-frame clones only, not all of them. V, J and clone size are taken as reported in that table, and D and trimming were inferred from the DNA itself. This repertoire shows about 260,000 clones, around 83% found once; its top ten account for approximately 4%. The TCR was taken from a man between 18 and 29 years old with active or convalescent COVID-19. The source material was peripheral blood.

CDR3 DNA: TGTGCCAGCAGTCGGACAGGGGGCTCGGCGAACTCCTACGAGCAGTACTTC. Translating gives CASSRTGGSANSYEQYF. The chain is built from TRBV6-6 and TRBJ2-7; 11 bases fit TRBD1. The CDR3 sequence is 17 residues long. J gave up 0 bases and V 5 bases, and 9 bases lay outside the gene matches. Per germline, CDR1 MNHNY and CDR2 SVGAGI (reference sequence).